The clone carrying this T cell receptor beta chain was seen ten or more times. CDR1 is DFQATT and CDR2 is SNEGSKA in the germline V gene (reference sequence). This CDR3 contains 16 residues. J was trimmed by 2 bases and V by 4 bases; bases with no gene match: 13. These data are taken from a study of neurological immune-mediated disorders. TCRdb recomputed calls from the 5' RACE reads with MiXCR, one row per CDR3 protein. The data contain approximately 50,000 distinct CDR3 sequences, approximately 5.8% of them singletons. Sequences were obtained from CD4+ T cells from blood. V usage is TRBV20-1 and J usage is TRBJ1-1; 7 bases agree with TRBD1. The clonotype originates from a woman aged 18-29 years with multiple sclerosis. Here the CDR3 reads CSAKGADPAQNTEAFF. Written as DNA, the CDR3 is TGCAGTGCTAAGGGGGCAGACCCTGCCCAAAACACTGAAGCTTTCTTT.